Listed here are 20 T cell receptor beta chains from one sample, sequenced in a study of T cell repertoires in cytomegalovirus infection. TCRdb processed the reads anew with MiXCR; each CDR3 protein has one entry. The sample carries about 260,000 distinct CDR3 sequences, roughly 9.1% recorded once. What was sequenced was PBMCs. These receptors were taken from a human donor in good health (CMV status not recorded). Some clones in this sample may be carry-over from other donors' samples.

This clonotype was recorded at least ten times. The chain combines TRBV7-2 with TRBJ1-2, with 9 bases matching TRBD1. Trimming removed 3 bases from V and 7 bases from J; junction bases left unmatched: 12. The CDR3 extends over 16 amino acids. CDR1 SGHTA and CDR2 FQGNSA come from the germline V gene. CDR3 sequence: CASSFPTGGLFGGYTF. The DNA for the CDR3 is TGTGCCAGCAGCTTCCCTACAGGGGGCTTGTTCGGTGGCTACACCTTC. Combining the CDR3 with reference TRBV7-2 and TRBJ1-2 gives the whole variable domain GAGVSQSPSNKVTEKGKDVELRCDPISGHTALYWYRQSLGQGLEFLIYFQGNSAPDKSGLPSDRFSAERTGGSVSTLTIQRTQQEDSAVYLCASSFPTGGLFGGYTFGSGTRLTVV.

This clonotype was seen ten or more times. The J gene is TRBJ1-1, the V gene TRBV7-9; unclear D gene. V gave up 1 base and J gave up 2 bases, with 11 bases separating them. This CDR3 has 15 amino acids. Germline V gene lookup returns CDR1 SEHNR and CDR2 FQNEAQ (reference sequence). The CDR3 coding sequence is TGTGCCAGCAGCTTAGGTTTGGGCAGCAACACTGAAGCTTTCTTT. Translated: CASSLGLGSNTEAFF.

This clonotype appeared many times. The chain joins TRBV7-2 to TRBJ1-5; 7 nucleotides match TRBD1. This CDR3 region has 15 residues. V was pared by 0 bases and J by 6 bases, with 5 bases of the junction left unmatched. Germline CDR1 SGHTA, CDR2 FQGNSA. CDR3: CASSLARPGGQPQHF. DNA for the CDR3: TGTGCCAGCAGCTTAGCGCGGCCAGGGGGTCAGCCCCAGCATTTT.

There are many counts of this clonotype. The chain couples TRBV28 to TRBJ1-2, with a possible D match to TRBD1 (5 bases). Trimming removed 4 bases at V and 6 bases at J, with 15 bases between. Looked up from germline, CDR1 is MDHEN and CDR2 is SYDVKM. CDR3 length: 14 residues. The CDR3 reads CASSWGGAGDGYTF. The DNA for the CDR3 is TGTGCCAGCAGTTGGGGCGGGGCAGGCGATGGCTACACCTTC.

The V gene is TRBV5-1, the J gene TRBJ2-5; 11 nucleotides align to TRBD2. V lost 5 bases to trimming and J lost 5 bases; unmatched junction nucleotides: 14. This CDR3 is built from 17 residues. Per the germline V gene, CDR1 is SGHRS and CDR2 is YFSETQ. CDR3: CASSSGTSGVGGETQYF. The DNA for the CDR3 is TGCGCCAGCAGTTCCGGGACTAGCGGCGTGGGGGGGGAGACCCAGTACTTC.

This clonotype was found a few times. The chain recombines TRBV7-2 with TRBJ1-1; 10 bases are shared with TRBD1. The ends lost 4 bases at V and 4 bases at J; junction bases unmatched: 6. There are 15 residues in the CDR3. Germline V CDR1 and CDR2: SGHTA, FQGNSA. The DNA for the CDR3 is TGTGCCAGCAGCTCGACAGGGGGCACGACCACTGAAGCTTTCTTT. Its translation is CASSSTGGTTTEAFF.

In this sample, this clonotype turned up many times. This chain connects TRBV7-9 to TRBJ2-3; D unclear. Germline CDR1 and CDR2: SEHNR and FQNEAQ (reference sequence). Trimming took off 4 bases at V and 4 bases at J, with 6 bases between the two ends. The CDR3 is made up of 12 amino acids. In nucleotides, the CDR3 is TGTGCCAGCAGCTGGGGTTCAGATACGCAGTATTTT. Translating it yields CASSWGSDTQYF.

This clonotype was observed a handful of times. This rearrangement joins TRBV12-3 or TRBV12-4 to TRBJ1-5; 8 bases are a match to TRBD1. V was pared by 6 bases and J by 9 bases, with 10 bases of the junction left unmatched. There are 14 residues in the CDR3. The CDR3 spells CASSLSGTGRPQHF. CDR3 nucleotides: TGTGCCAGCAGCCTCTCCGGGACAGGAAGGCCCCAGCATTTT.

In its sample, this clonotype was seen many times. The chain carries TRBV7-2 and TRBJ1-5; perhaps TRBD1 as D (6 bases). Germline CDR1 and CDR2: SGHTA and FQGNSA. The CDR3 spans 13 residues. V was shortened by 4 bases and J by 4 bases, with 8 bases between the two germline ends. The CDR3 loop reads CASSSDSNQPQHF. Written as DNA, the CDR3 is TGTGCCAGCAGCTCGGACAGTAATCAGCCCCAGCATTTT.

This clonotype was seen ten or more times. The chain uses TRBV6-5 and TRBJ2-3; 7 bases fit TRBD2. V trimming: 6 bases; J trimming: 5 bases; junction bases outside the gene matches: 11. The V gene's germline CDR1 is MNHEY and CDR2 SVGAGI. The CDR3 is made up of 15 amino acids. CDR3 coding DNA: TGTGCCAGCAGCAAACGGCGGGAGTGGGGAGATACGCAGTATTTT. It codes for CASSKRREWGDTQYF.

This clonotype came up many times. The chain links TRBV5-1 to TRBJ1-6; D is ambiguous. There are 13 residues in the CDR3. Germline V gene sequence: CDR1 SGHRS, CDR2 YFSETQ. V dropped 2 bases and J dropped 10 bases, with 10 bases sitting between them. This CDR3 is CASSFVQASPLHF. The DNA for the CDR3 is TGCGCCAGCAGCTTCGTCCAAGCCTCACCCCTCCACTTT.

The chain uses TRBV28 and TRBJ1-1; TRBD1 might be the D (5 bases). Per the germline V gene, CDR1 is MDHEN and CDR2 is SYDVKM. Between the trimmed V and J ends, which lost 1 base and 11 bases, there was a span of 11 bases. This CDR3 has 12 residues. The CDR3 region is CASSLLGTRAFF. In DNA, the CDR3 is TGTGCCAGCAGTTTATTGGGGACGAGGGCTTTCTTT.

This clonotype was seen repeatedly, ten times or more. The chain employs TRBV24-1 and TRBJ2-1, with 8 bases fitting TRBD1. J was trimmed by 7 bases and V by 4 bases; bases with no gene match: 20. Germline V CDR1 and CDR2: KGHDR, SFDVKD. The CDR3 is made up of 19 amino acids. The CDR3 loop reads CATSEPRQGLRAGRNEQFF. Here the CDR3 DNA reads TGTGCCACCAGTGAACCTCGACAGGGGCTGAGGGCCGGACGGAATGAGCAGTTCTTC.

This chain's CDR3 is CASSSDRGSIGELFF. Written as DNA, the CDR3 is TGTGCCAGTAGCTCGGACAGGGGGAGCATCGGGGAGCTGTTTTTT. The chain couples TRBV19 to TRBJ2-2; TRBD1 matches 10 bases. The CDR3 sequence is 15 residues long. V shed 6 bases and J 7 bases; nucleotides not matched to a gene: 8. Germline CDR1 LNHDA, CDR2 SQIVND (reference sequence).

J is TRBJ1-3 and V is TRBV28, with a tentative D call TRBD1 (5 bases). The V and J ends lost 6 bases and 0 bases respectively, with 12 bases between them. Germline loops: CDR1 MDHEN, CDR2 SYDVKM. The CDR3 runs 15 residues. In DNA, the CDR3 is TGTGCCAGCAGCTCGACAGTCCCCTCTGGAAACACCATATATTTT. The encoded protein is CASSSTVPSGNTIYF.

V and J are TRBV27 and TRBJ2-3, with 12 nucleotides matching TRBD2. CDR1 and CDR2 (germline): MNHEY, SMNVEV (reference sequence). With 5 bases clipped from V and 2 bases from J, the junction kept 8 bases outside the gene matches. The CDR3 extends over 17 amino acids. This chain's CDR3 is CASSVKTSGGPTDTQYF. The CDR3 DNA reads TGTGCCAGCAGTGTTAAAACTAGCGGGGGGCCCACAGATACGCAGTATTTT.

This clonotype was found many times. This chain joins TRBV4-1 and TRBJ1-1; the D is unclear. Germline V CDR1 and CDR2: MGHRA, YSYEKL. Deletions cut 0 bases from V and 0 bases from J, with 11 bases between. This CDR3 is built from 16 residues. CDR3 region: CASSQDHGQMNTEAFF. CDR3 nucleotides: TGCGCCAGCAGCCAAGATCATGGGCAGATGAACACTGAAGCTTTCTTT.

Many counts were recorded for this clonotype. The CDR3 protein is CASSLQGTKEAFF. The CDR3 bases are TGTGCCAGCAGTTTACAGGGGACAAAGGAAGCTTTCTTT. The chain is built from TRBV6-5 and TRBJ1-1; TRBD1 aligns across 7 bases. Unmatched junction bases numbered 7, after V lost 4 bases and J lost 8 bases. The germline V gene has CDR1 MNHEY and CDR2 SVGAGI. There are 13 residues in the CDR3.

The chain links TRBV20-1 to TRBJ1-1; D perhaps matches TRBD1 (5 bases). Germline V gene lookup returns CDR1 DFQATT and CDR2 SNEGSKA (reference sequence). The ends were cut back, 6 bases at V and 0 bases at J, with 11 bases in the middle. The CDR3 length is 13 residues. The CDR3 spells CSARDGLNTEAFF. The CDR3 DNA sequence: TGCAGTGCGAGGGACGGCCTGAACACTGAAGCTTTCTTT.

This clonotype showed up many times. The chain has TRBV6-1 and TRBJ1-5; D is unresolved. The germline V gene has CDR1 MNHNS and CDR2 SASEGT. The V end was cut by 4 bases, the J end by 2 bases, with 12 bases between. CDR3 size: 15 residues. The CDR3 is CASSVGTRGNQPQHF. The DNA for the CDR3 is TGTGCCAGCAGTGTCGGCACCCGGGGCAATCAGCCCCAGCATTTT.